This passage covers 15 T cell receptor beta chains from one sample sequenced in a study of OX40 agonist ivuxolimab in advanced cancers. The protocol was immunoSEQ multiplex PCR, while the TCRdb copy is restricted to in-frame clones and leaves out a portion. The table records 65,000 to 80,000 clones, 84% of them present only once. The source material was CD4+ or CD8+ T cells sorted from blood, sampled in a trial of the OX40 agonist ivuxolimab. The receptors come from an adult with an advanced solid tumor such as melanoma, head and neck, liver or kidney cancer.

The chain combines TRBV6-6 with TRBJ2-3, with TRBD1 matching 9 bases. Germline values: CDR1 MNHNY, CDR2 SVGAGI (reference sequence). J lost 3 bases, V lost 6 bases, and 7 bases had no gene match. The CDR3 loop spans 15 amino acids. In DNA, the CDR3 is TGTGCCAGCAGGGCCGGGACAGGGTCAACAGATACGCAGTATTTT. This translates into CASRAGTGSTDTQYF.

This clone was counted between two and nine times. V gene TRBV28 combines with J gene TRBJ2-5; D not resolved. Germline values: CDR1 MDHEN, CDR2 SYDVKM. V was clipped by 5 bases and J by 4 bases, with 11 bases between them. The CDR3 is 13 amino acids. CDR3 nucleotide sequence: TGTGCCAGCAGTCCCCCCTCGACAGAGACCCAGTACTTC. Protein sequence: CASSPPSTETQYF.

This chain links TRBV19 with TRBJ2-7, with TRBD1 matching over 9 bases. Germline lookup yields CDR1 LNHDA and CDR2 SQIVND (reference sequence). The CDR3 sequence is 14 residues long. Germline trimming cut 4 bases from V and 5 bases from J; bases unmatched to any gene: 6. This CDR3 is CASSKTGGRNEQYF. As DNA, the CDR3 is TGTGCCAGTAGTAAGACAGGGGGAAGAAACGAGCAGTACTTC.

The J gene is TRBJ2-2, the V gene TRBV4-1; 9 bases align to TRBD1. CDR3 length: 16 amino acids. V trimming: 0 bases; J trimming: 10 bases; junction bases outside the gene matches: 9. Germline CDR1 is MGHRA and CDR2 is YSYEKL. The CDR3 DNA follows: TGCGCCAGCAGCCAAGATAGGACAGGGGCACAGGCGGAGCTGTTTTTT. Protein sequence: CASSQDRTGAQAELFF.

The sample holds a few counts of this clone. The CDR3 coding sequence is TGTGCCAGTTCAAGTCAGCCCCAGCATTTT. This sequence encodes CASSSQPQHF. V is TRBV6-5 and J is TRBJ1-5, with D uncertain. V lost 9 bases and J 6 bases, leaving 6 bases between the germline ends. CDR1 and CDR2 from the germline V gene are MNHEY and SVGAGI. The CDR3 consists of 10 residues.

J is TRBJ2-7 and V is TRBV19; 7 bases fit TRBD2. Trimming cost V 5 bases and J 0 bases; bases outside gene matches: 4. Germline CDR1 and CDR2: LNHDA and SQIVND (reference sequence). The CDR3 extends over 14 amino acids. This CDR3 is CASSPGRFSYEQYF. The CDR3 coding sequence is TGTGCCAGTAGTCCCGGGAGGTTCTCCTACGAGCAGTACTTC.

The DNA of the CDR3 is TGCGCCAGCAGCCAAGTTGCCGGGACAGGGTTCCGCCCCCAGTACTTC. It is translated as CASSQVAGTGFRPQYF. V is TRBV4-1 and J is TRBJ2-5; the match to TRBD1 covers 9 bases. The CDR3 is made up of 16 amino acids. J gave up 9 bases and V 1 base, and 12 bases lay outside the gene matches. Germline assignment: CDR1 MGHRA and CDR2 YSYEKL.

The chain combines TRBV7-3 with TRBJ2-3; D not certain. The CDR3 is 13 residues long. Germline V gene lookup returns CDR1 SGHTA and CDR2 FQGTGA. Trimming stripped 5 bases from V and 6 bases from J, with 12 bases between. CDR3 bases: TGTGCCAGCAGCCGCTCCCCAGCGGATACGCAGTATTTT. It encodes CASSRSPADTQYF.

The genes are TRBV4-3 and TRBJ2-1; TRBD2 agrees at 11 bases. The germline V gene has CDR1 LGHNA and CDR2 YSLEER. J lost 5 bases, V lost 4 bases, and 4 bases had no gene match. The CDR3 is made up of 15 amino acids. Here the CDR3 reads CASSPLAGDDNEQFF. The CDR3 DNA is TGCGCCAGCAGCCCACTAGCGGGAGATGACAATGAGCAGTTCTTC.

The rearrangement joins TRBV7-3 to TRBJ1-1; the D gene is possibly TRBD1 (6 bases). V lost 4 bases and J lost 4, with 16 bases in between. This CDR3 is 15 amino acids long. Germline V gives CDR1 SGHTA, CDR2 FQGTGA. CDR3 residues: CASSSETGWTTEAFF. Here the CDR3 DNA reads TGTGCCAGCAGCTCCGAGACAGGATGGACCACTGAAGCTTTCTTT. Using reference TRBV7-3 and TRBJ1-1 for the parts outside the CDR3, the full variable domain is GAGVSQTPSNKVTEKGKYVELRCDPISGHTALYWYRQSLGQGPEFLIYFQGTGAADDSGLPNDRFFAVRPEGSVSTLKIQRTERGDSAVYLCASSSETGWTTEAFFGQGTRLTVV.

The gene calls are TRBV28 and TRBJ2-7; TRBD1 matches 9 bases. With 5 bases clipped from V and 0 bases from J, the junction kept 8 bases outside the gene matches. CDR1 MDHEN and CDR2 SYDVKM come from the germline V gene. The length of the CDR3 is 16 residues. Here the CDR3 DNA reads TGTGCCAGCAGTCTCTACGGGACAGGGAGCTCCTACGAGCAGTACTTC. Translation gives CASSLYGTGSSYEQYF.

V usage is TRBV5-1 and J usage is TRBJ2-5, with 7 bases fitting TRBD2. The DNA end lines up better with TRBJ2-7; the J call may be wrong. The CDR3 totals 15 residues. CDR1 is SGHRS and CDR2 is YFSETQ in the germline V gene. The DNA for the CDR3 is TGCGCCAGCAGCTTGATGGGGGAGGGCCGATACGAGCAGTACTTC. Protein sequence: CASSLMGEGRYEQYF.

V usage is TRBV6-5 and J usage is TRBJ2-7; D is perhaps TRBD1 or TRBD2 (5 bases each). Trimming removed 4 bases at V and 5 bases at J, with 18 bases between. The CDR3 totals 15 residues. In germline, CDR1 is MNHEY, CDR2 SVGAGI. In nucleotides, the CDR3 is TGTGCCAGCAGTTTGTCGGGACGGACAATCGACGAGCAGTACTTC. It yields the protein CASSLSGRTIDEQYF.

The chain recombines TRBV19 with TRBJ2-2, with 8 bases fitting TRBD2. V was pared by 1 base and J by 6 bases, with 7 bases of the junction left unmatched. The CDR3 totals 16 residues. Germline-derived CDR1 and CDR2 are LNHDA and SQIVND (reference sequence). The CDR3 region has the DNA TGTGCCAGTAGTATAGCGAGCGGGAGAATTCCCGGGGAGCTGTTTTTT. It is translated as CASSIASGRIPGELFF.

The genes are TRBV28 and TRBJ2-7; 7 bases map to TRBD1. V was pared by 5 bases and J by 5 bases, with 9 bases of the junction left unmatched. In germline, CDR1 is MDHEN, CDR2 SYDVKM. CDR3 length equals 14 residues. The CDR3 region is CASSESTGSNEQYF. DNA for the CDR3: TGTGCCAGCAGTGAATCGACAGGGTCCAACGAGCAGTACTTC.